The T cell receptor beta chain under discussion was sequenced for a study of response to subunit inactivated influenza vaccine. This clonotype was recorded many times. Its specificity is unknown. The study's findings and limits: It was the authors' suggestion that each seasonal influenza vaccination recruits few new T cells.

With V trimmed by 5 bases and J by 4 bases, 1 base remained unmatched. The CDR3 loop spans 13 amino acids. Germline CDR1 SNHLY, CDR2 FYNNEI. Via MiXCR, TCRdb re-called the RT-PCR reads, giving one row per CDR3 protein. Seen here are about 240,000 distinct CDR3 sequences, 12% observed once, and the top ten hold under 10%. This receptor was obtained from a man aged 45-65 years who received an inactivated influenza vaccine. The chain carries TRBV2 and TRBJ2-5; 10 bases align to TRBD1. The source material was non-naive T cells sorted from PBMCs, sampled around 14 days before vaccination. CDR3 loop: CASSRQGAETQYF. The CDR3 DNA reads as TGTGCCAGCAGTAGACAGGGGGCAGAGACCCAGTACTTC.